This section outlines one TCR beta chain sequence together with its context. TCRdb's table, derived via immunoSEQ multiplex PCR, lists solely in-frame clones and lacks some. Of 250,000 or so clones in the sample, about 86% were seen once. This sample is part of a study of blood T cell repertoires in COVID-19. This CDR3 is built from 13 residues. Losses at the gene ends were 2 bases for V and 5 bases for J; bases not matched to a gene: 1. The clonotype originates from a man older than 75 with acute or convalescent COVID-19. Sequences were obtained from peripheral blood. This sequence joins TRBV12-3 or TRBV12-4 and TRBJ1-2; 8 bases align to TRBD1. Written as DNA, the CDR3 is TGTGCCAGCAGTTTACAGGGGGCGTATGGCTACACCTTC. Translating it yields CASSLQGAYGYTF.